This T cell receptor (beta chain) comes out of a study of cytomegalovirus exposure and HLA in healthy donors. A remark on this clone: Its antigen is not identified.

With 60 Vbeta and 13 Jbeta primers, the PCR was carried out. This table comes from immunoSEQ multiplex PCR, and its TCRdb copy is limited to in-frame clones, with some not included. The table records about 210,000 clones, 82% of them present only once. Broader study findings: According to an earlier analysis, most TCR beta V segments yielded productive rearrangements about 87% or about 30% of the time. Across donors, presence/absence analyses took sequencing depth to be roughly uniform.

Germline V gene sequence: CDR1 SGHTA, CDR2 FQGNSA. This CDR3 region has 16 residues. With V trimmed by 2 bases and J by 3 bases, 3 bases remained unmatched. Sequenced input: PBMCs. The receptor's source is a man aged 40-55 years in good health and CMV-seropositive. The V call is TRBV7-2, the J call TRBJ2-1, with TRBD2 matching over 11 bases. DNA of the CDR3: TGTGCCAGCAGCTTAACCGGGACTAGCGGCTACAATGAGCAGTTCTTC. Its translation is CASSLTGTSGYNEQFF.